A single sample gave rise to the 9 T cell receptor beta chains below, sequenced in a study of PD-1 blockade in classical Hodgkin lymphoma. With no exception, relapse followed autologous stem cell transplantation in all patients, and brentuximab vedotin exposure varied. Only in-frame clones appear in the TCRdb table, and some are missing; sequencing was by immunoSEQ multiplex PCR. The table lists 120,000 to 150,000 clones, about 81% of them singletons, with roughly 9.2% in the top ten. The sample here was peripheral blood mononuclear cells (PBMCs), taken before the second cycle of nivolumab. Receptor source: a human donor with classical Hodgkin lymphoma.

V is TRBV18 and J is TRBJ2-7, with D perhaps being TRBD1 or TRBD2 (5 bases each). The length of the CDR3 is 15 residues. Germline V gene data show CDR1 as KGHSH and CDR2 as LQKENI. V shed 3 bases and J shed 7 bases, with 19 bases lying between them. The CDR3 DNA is TGTGCCAGCTCACCTGGGGCCCTCTCCCGAGGGGAGCAGTACTTC. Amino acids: CASSPGALSRGEQYF.

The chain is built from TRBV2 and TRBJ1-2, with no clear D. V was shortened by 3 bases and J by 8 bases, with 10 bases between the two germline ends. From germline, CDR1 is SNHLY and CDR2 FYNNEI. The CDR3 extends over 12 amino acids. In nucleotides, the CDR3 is TGTGCCAGCAGTGATTCGGAATGGGGCTACACCTTC. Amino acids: CASSDSEWGYTF.

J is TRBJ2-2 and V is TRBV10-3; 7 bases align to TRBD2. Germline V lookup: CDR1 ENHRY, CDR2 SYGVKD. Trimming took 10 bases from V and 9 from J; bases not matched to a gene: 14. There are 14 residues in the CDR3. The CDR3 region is CASLSREGTRELFF. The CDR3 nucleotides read TGTGCCAGTTTATCCAGGGAGGGGACCAGGGAGCTGTTTTTT.

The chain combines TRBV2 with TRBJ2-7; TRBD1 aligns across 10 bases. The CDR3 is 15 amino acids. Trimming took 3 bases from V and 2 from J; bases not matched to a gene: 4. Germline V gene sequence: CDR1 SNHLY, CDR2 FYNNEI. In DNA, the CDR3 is TGTGCCAGCAGTGATCGGGACAGGGGTCCCTACGAGCAGTACTTC. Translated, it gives CASSDRDRGPYEQYF.

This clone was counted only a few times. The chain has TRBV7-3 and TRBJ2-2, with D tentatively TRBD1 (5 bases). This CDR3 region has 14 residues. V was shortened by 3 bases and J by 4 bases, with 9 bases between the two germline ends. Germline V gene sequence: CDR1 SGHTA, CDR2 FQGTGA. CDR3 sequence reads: CASSLGHPTGELFF. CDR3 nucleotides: TGTGCCAGCAGCTTGGGGCACCCCACCGGGGAGCTGTTTTTT.

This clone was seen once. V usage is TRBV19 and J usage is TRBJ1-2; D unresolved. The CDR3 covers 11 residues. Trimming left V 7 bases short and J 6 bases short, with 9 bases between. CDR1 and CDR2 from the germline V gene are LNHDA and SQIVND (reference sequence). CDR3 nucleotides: TGTGCCAGTAATGAGGGCCATGGCTACACCTTC. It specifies CASNEGHGYTF.

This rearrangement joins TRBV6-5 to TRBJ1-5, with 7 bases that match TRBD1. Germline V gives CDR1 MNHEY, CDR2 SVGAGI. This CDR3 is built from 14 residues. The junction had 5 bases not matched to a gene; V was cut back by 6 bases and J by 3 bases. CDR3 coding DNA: TGTGCCAGCAGAACGACAGGGATCAATCAGCCCCAGCATTTT. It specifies CASRTTGINQPQHF.

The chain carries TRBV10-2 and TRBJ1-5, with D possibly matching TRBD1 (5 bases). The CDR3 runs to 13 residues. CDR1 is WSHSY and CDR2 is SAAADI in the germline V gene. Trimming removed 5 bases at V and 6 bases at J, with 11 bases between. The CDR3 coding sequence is TGCGCCAGCAGTTGGGGGGAGCGTCAGCCCCAGCATTTT. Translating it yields CASSWGERQPQHF.

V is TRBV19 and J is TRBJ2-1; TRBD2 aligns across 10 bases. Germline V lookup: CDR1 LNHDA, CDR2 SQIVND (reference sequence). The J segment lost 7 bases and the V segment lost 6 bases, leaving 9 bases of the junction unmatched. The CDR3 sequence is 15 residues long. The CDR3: CASSRLAGLTNEQFF. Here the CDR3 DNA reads TGTGCCAGTAGCCGACTAGCGGGCCTAACGAATGAGCAGTTCTTC.